This is a list of T cell receptor beta chains from one sample in a study of long-term antiretroviral therapy in people with HIV. Sequencing was performed with immunoSEQ multiplex PCR; in TCRdb, only in-frame clones are kept and a portion is missing. The data hold tens of thousands of clones, with over 75% observed a single time. Sequenced material: unsorted PBMCs, taken 3 years after starting antiretroviral therapy. The receptors were gathered from a man aged 40-55 years with HIV. Each CDR3 is given with its conserved first and last residue. The order of the fields is V gene, J gene, clone size, D gene, CDR3 DNA, CDR3 protein. The D gene is left open where the match is weak. Clone size is given for some rows only: seen once, a few or many times, or a class if the clone is expanded.

>TRBV6-1|TRBJ1-5|once|-
TGTGCCACCCAGGCCTATATGAATCAGCCCCAGCATTTT
CATQAYMNQPQHF
>TRBV28|TRBJ2-7|-|TRBD2
TGTGCCAGCAGTTTTAGGACTAGCGGGGGGCCTAGCGGGCGCGAGCAGTACTTC
CASSFRTSGGPSGREQYF
>TRBV6-5|TRBJ2-1|-|TRBD2
TGTGCCAGCAGTTATTATGCGGGAGGGGCCTACAATGAGCAGTTCTTC
CASSYYAGGAYNEQFF
>TRBV19|TRBJ1-6|-|TRBD1
TGTGCCAGTAGTCAACGGACAGGGGGCAGGATTTCACCCCTCCACTTT
CASSQRTGGRISPLHF
>TRBV19|TRBJ2-7|-|-
TGTGCCAGTAGTTTACGGGACCCAGGATACGAGCAGTACTTC
CASSLRDPGYEQYF
>TRBV25-1|TRBJ2-3|-|TRBD2
TGTGCCAGCAGTGAATTCAGTAGCGGGGGCCCCCTTGATACGCAGTATTTT
CASSEFSSGGPLDTQYF
>TRBV25-1|TRBJ2-3|-|TRBD2
TGTGCCAGCAGTGAATACAAGCGGGGGGGCACAGATACGCAGTATTTT
CASSEYKRGGTDTQYF
>TRBV7-9|TRBJ1-2|-|-
TGTGCCAGCAGCGGGTGGCAGCTCAACTATGGCTACACCTTC
CASSGWQLNYGYTF
>TRBV15|TRBJ2-1|-|-
TGTGCCACCAGCAGAGAAATGGGACACAACAATGAGCAGTTCTTC
CATSREMGHNNEQFF
>TRBV14|TRBJ2-1|-|TRBD2
TGTGCCAGCAGCCAAGATTTCAGTCCCAGCGGGAGTTTCAATGAGCAGTTCTTC
CASSQDFSPSGSFNEQFF
>TRBV6-4|TRBJ2-5|once|-
TGTGCCAGCAGTGAAGAGTTTGGAGAGACCCAGTACTTC
CASSEEFGETQYF
>TRBV7-9|TRBJ1-4|-|-
TGTGCCAGCAGCTTAGGTACAGAGATCGCAACTAATGAAAAACTGTTTTTT
CASSLGTEIATNEKLFF
>TRBV10-3|TRBJ1-2|-|-
TGTGCCATCAGTGATGTCGGGGAAAATGGCGGCTACACCTTC
CAISDVGENGGYTF
>TRBV5-5|TRBJ1-2|-|TRBD1
TGTGCCAGCAGCCGGGACAGGGGCGGCTACACCTTC
CASSRDRGGYTF
>TRBV4-1|TRBJ2-3|-|TRBD2
TGCGCCAGCAGCCAGGGGACTAGGAGTAGAGATACGCAGTATTTT
CASSQGTRSRDTQYF
>TRBV13|TRBJ2-3|-|TRBD1
TGTGCCAGCAGCTCACAACAGGGGGCTGGCACAGATACGCAGTATTTT
CASSSQQGAGTDTQYF
>TRBV30|TRBJ1-4|-|-
TGTGCCTGGAGTAACTCCGGTGAAAAACTGTTTTTT
CAWSNSGEKLFF
>TRBV19|TRBJ1-1|-|-
-
CASSLRARDGSSVAFF
>TRBV27|TRBJ2-7|-|-
TGTGCCAGCAGTTCTAGTTCCCCCGGGGGCCCCTACGAGCAGTACTTC
CASSSSSPGGPYEQYF
>TRBV18|TRBJ1-2|once|TRBD1
TGTGCCAGCTCACCATTAGACAGGGGTTCTTACTCGGCGGGCTACACCTTC
CASSPLDRGSYSAGYTF
>TRBV5-6|TRBJ1-3|-|TRBD1
TGTGCCAGCAGCTTCCGGGACAGCTCTGGAAACACCATATATTTT
CASSFRDSSGNTIYF
>TRBV9|TRBJ1-1|-|TRBD1
TGTGCCAGCAGCCCAACGGCCCTGGGACAGATGAACACTGAAGCTTTCTTT
CASSPTALGQMNTEAFF
>TRBV5-1|TRBJ1-1|-|-
TGCGCCAGCAGCTTGGTCGGTACTGAAGCTTTCTTT
CASSLVGTEAFF
>TRBV19|TRBJ2-1|-|TRBD1
TGTGCCAGTAGCCCCAGGGGGTTCTCCTACAATGAGCAGTTCTTC
CASSPRGFSYNEQFF
>TRBV19|TRBJ1-5|-|TRBD1
TGTGCCAGTAGTATAGAGGGGACAGGGACGGGGCCCCAGCATTTT
CASSIEGTGTGPQHF
>TRBV11-2|TRBJ1-3|-|-
TGTGCCAGCAGCTTAGAAATAGCGAGAGGAAACACCATATATTTT
CASSLEIARGNTIYF
>TRBV11-2|TRBJ2-7|-|-
TGTGCCAGCAGCTTAGGCTCCGGGGCTCAAGGCGACGAGCAGTACTTC
CASSLGSGAQGDEQYF
>TRBV5-6|TRBJ1-4|-|-
TGTGCCAGCAGCCAGATTGCAACTAATGAAAAACTGTTTTTT
CASSQIATNEKLFF
>TRBV6-6|TRBJ1-5|few|TRBD1
TGTGCCAGCAGTTACTCGGCAGGGGGCGCCGGTCAGCCCCAGCATTTT
CASSYSAGGAGQPQHF
>TRBV7-9|TRBJ2-7|few|-
TGTGCCAGCAGCTTAGGAGGGGCGGACGAGCAGTACTTC
CASSLGGADEQYF
>TRBV5-1|TRBJ2-5|-|TRBD1
TGCGCCAGCAGCCTCCAGGGGGCGGTGTACCAAGAGACCCAGTACTTC
CASSLQGAVYQETQYF
>TRBV2|TRBJ1-2|-|TRBD1
TGTGCCCAACATATCTTGGTGGGACAGGGGGCAGGAGGCTACACCTTC
CAQHILVGQGAGGYTF
>TRBV6-1|TRBJ1-1|few|-
TGTGCCAGCAGTGTCAGAGGAGGGTCAGCTTTCTTT
CASSVRGGSAFF
>TRBV5-1|TRBJ1-1|few|TRBD1
TGCGCCAGCAGCCTCGATACAACTTACAAGGGGGCGGAAGCTTTCTTT
CASSLDTTYKGAEAFF
>TRBV10-3|TRBJ2-5|-|TRBD1
TGTGCCATCACTCGGACAGGGGATATGCAGACCCAGTACTTC
CAITRTGDMQTQYF
>TRBV18|TRBJ2-1|-|TRBD2
TGTGCCAGCTCACCACCGAACCCTAGCGGGGGGATCTCCTACAATGAGCAGTTCTTC
CASSPPNPSGGISYNEQFF
>TRBV6-5|TRBJ2-3|-|-
TGTGCCAGCAGCAGCAAAGGAGATACGCAGTATTTT
CASSSKGDTQYF
>TRBV27|TRBJ2-7|-|-
TGTGCCAGCAGTCCCGCCGGGACACAGAAGCCCTACGAGCAGTACTTC
CASSPAGTQKPYEQYF
>TRBV27|TRBJ2-7|-|TRBD1
TGTGCCAGCAATAAAAGACAGGGGGGTTTCTACGAGCAGTACTTC
CASNKRQGGFYEQYF
>TRBV25-1|TRBJ2-2|few|TRBD1
TGTGCCAGCAGACCCCCCGGGACAGGGAACACCGGGGAGCTGTTTTTT
CASRPPGTGNTGELFF
>TRBV4-2|TRBJ1-6|-|-
TGTGCCAGCAGCCAAGAGGGACAATATAATTCACCCCTCCACTTT
CASSQEGQYNSPLHF